This T cell receptor (beta chain) is from a study of T cell responses to AZD1222 COVID-19 vaccine. TCRdb keeps only in-frame clones here, not all; method: immunoSEQ multiplex PCR. This table has 75,000 to 90,000 clones, about 82% appearing once. As regards this clone: The junction differs from germline at one of its ends, possibly a read error.

CDR1 LGHNA and CDR2 YSLEER come from the germline V gene. The CDR3 is made up of 13 amino acids. The chain is built from TRBV4-3 and TRBJ2-7; D is possibly TRBD1 or TRBD2 (5 bases each). Source: peripheral blood, taken on day 0 of AZD1222 vaccination. The source of this sequence is an adult in good health. The CDR3 region has the DNA TGCGCCAGCAGCCAAGATCTTGAGGGGTTTGTGCACTTC. It encodes CASSQDLEGFVHF.